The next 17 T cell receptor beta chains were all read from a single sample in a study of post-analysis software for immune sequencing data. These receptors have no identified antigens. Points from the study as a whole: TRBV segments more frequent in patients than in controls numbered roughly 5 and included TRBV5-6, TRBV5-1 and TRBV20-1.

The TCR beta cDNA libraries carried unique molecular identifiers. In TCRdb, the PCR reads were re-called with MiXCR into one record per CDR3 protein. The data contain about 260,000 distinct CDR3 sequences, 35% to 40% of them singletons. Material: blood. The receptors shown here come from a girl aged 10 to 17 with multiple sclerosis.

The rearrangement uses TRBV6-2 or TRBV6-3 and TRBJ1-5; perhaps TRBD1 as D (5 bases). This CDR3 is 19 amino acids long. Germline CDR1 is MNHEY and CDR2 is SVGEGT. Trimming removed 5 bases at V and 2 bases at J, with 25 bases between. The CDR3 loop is CASSPRDGSGPTRNQPQHF. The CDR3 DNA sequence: TGTGCCAGCAGTCCAAGGGACGGATCCGGGCCAACCCGCAATCAGCCCCAGCATTTT.

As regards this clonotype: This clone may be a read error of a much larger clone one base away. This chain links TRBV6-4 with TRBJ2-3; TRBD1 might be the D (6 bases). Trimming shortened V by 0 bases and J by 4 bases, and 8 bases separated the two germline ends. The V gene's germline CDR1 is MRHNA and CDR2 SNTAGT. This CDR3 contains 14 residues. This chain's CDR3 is CASSDSGASDTQYF. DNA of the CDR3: TGTGCCAGCAGTGACTCGGGGGCTTCAGATACGCAGTATTTT.

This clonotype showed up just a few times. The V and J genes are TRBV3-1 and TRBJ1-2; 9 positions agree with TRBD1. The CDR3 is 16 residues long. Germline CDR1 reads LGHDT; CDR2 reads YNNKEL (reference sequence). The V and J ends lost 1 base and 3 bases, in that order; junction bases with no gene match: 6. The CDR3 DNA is TGTGCCAGCAGCCAAGGGCTAACAGGGGGCGACTATGGCTACACCTTC. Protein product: CASSQGLTGGDYGYTF.

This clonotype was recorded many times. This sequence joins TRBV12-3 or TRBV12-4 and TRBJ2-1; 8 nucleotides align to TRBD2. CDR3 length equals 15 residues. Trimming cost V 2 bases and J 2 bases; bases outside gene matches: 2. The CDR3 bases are TGTGCCAGCAGTTTAAGCGGGAGTCCCTACAATGAGCAGTTCTTC. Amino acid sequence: CASSLSGSPYNEQFF.

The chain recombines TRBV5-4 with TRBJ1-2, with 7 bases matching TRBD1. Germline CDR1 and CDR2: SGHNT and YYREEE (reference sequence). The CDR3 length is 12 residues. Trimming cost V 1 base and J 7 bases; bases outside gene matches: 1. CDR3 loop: CASSLTGVGYTF. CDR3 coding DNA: TGTGCCAGCAGCTTGACAGGGGTTGGCTACACCTTC. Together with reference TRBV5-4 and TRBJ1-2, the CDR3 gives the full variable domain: ETGVTQSPTHLIKTRGQQVTLRCSSQSGHNTVSWYQQALGQGPQFIFQYYREEENGRGNFPPRFSGLQFPNYSSELNVNALELDDSALYLCASSLTGVGYTFGSGTRLTVV.

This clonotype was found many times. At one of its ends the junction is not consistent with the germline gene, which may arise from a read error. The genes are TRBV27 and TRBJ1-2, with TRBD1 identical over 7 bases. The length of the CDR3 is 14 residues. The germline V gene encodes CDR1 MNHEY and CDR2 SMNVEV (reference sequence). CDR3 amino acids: CASSPRQGHYGHTF. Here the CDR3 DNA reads TGTGCCAGCAGTCCCAGACAGGGACACTATGGCCACACCTTC.

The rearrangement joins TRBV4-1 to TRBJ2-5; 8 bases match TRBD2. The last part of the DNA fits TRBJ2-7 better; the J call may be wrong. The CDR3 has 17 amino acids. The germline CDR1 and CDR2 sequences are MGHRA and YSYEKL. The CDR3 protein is CASSQDRGGTNTYEQYF. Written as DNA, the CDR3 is TGCGCCAGCAGCCAAGATCGGGGGGGGACAAACACCTACGAGCAGTACTTC.

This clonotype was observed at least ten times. CDR3 loop: CASSQARTGGGIQYF. CDR3 nucleotides: TGTGCCAGCAGCCAAGCCCGGACAGGGGGCGGCATTCAGTACTTC. The chain joins TRBV14 to TRBJ2-4; 11 bases align to TRBD1. The CDR3 is 15 residues long. The junction had 5 bases not matched to a gene; V was cut back by 1 base and J by 9 bases. Germline assignment: CDR1 SGHDN and CDR2 FVKESK. Combining the CDR3 with reference TRBV14 and TRBJ2-4 gives the whole variable domain EAGVTQFPSHSVIEKGQTVTLRCDPISGHDNLYWYRRVMGKEIKFLLHFVKESKQDESGMPNNRFLAERTGGTYSTLKVQPAELEDSGVYFCASSQARTGGGIQYFGAGTRLSVL.

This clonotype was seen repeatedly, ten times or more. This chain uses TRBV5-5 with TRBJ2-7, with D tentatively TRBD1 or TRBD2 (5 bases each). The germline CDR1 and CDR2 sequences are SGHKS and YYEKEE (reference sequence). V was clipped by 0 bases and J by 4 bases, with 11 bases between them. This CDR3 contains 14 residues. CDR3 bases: TGTGCCAGCAGCTTGGGGGGGTATATTTACGAGCAGTACTTC. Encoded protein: CASSLGGYIYEQYF.

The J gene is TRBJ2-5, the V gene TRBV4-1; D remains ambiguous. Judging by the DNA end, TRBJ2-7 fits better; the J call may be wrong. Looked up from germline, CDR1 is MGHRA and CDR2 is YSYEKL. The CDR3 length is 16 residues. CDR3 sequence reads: CASSQDKGSFNYEQYF. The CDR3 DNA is TGCGCCAGCAGCCAAGATAAAGGGTCGTTTAACTACGAGCAGTACTTC.

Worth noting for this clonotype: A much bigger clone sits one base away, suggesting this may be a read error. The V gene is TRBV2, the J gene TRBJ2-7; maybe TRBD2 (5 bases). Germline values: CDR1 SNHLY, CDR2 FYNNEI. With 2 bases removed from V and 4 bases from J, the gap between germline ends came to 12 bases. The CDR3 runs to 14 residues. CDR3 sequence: CASSEPSTEYEQYF. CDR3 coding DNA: TGTGCCAGCAGTGAACCTAGCACAGAGTACGAGCAGTACTTC.

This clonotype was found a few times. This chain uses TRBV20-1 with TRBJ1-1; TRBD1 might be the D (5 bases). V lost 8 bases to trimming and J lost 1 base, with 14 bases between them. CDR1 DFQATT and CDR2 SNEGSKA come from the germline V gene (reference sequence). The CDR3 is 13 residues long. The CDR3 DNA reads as TGCAGTCCTTCGGGACCACCGAACACTGAAGCTTTCTTT. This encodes CSPSGPPNTEAFF.

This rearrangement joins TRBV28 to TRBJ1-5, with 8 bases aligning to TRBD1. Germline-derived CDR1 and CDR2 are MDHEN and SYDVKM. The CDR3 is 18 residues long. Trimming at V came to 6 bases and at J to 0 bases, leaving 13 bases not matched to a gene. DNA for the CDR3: TGTGCCAGCAGAATGGGGAAGACAGGGGTTAATAGCAATCAGCCCCAGCATTTT. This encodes CASRMGKTGVNSNQPQHF.

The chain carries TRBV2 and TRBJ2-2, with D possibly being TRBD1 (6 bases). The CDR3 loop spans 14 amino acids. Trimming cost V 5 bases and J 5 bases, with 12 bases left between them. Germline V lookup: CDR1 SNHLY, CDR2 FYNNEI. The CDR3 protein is CASSQSRGTGELFF. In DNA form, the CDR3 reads TGTGCCAGCAGTCAAAGCAGGGGAACCGGGGAGCTGTTTTTT.

The CDR3 sequence is CATSSGRQPQHF. CDR3 DNA: TGTGCCACCAGTTCCGGTAGGCAGCCCCAGCATTTT. V is TRBV24-1 and J is TRBJ1-5; D gene uncertain. The CDR3 runs to 12 residues. V lost 6 bases and J 7 bases, leaving 9 bases between the germline ends. The germline V gene encodes CDR1 KGHDR and CDR2 SFDVKD.

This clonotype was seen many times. The CDR3 is CASSQLAGAGDTQYF. The CDR3 nucleotides read TGCGCCAGCAGCCAGTTAGCGGGAGCGGGAGATACGCAGTATTTT. V is TRBV4-1 and J is TRBJ2-3; TRBD2 agrees at 9 bases. Per germline, CDR1 MGHRA and CDR2 YSYEKL. This CDR3 is 15 amino acids long. The V gene end was trimmed by 3 bases and the J gene end by 5 bases; junction bases not matched to a gene: 6.

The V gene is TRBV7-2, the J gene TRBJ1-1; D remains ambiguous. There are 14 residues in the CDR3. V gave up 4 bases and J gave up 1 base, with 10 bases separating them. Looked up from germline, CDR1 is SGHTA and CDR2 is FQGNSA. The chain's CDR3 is CASSSIDPNTEAFF. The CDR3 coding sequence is TGTGCCAGCAGCTCGATTGATCCGAACACTGAAGCTTTCTTT.